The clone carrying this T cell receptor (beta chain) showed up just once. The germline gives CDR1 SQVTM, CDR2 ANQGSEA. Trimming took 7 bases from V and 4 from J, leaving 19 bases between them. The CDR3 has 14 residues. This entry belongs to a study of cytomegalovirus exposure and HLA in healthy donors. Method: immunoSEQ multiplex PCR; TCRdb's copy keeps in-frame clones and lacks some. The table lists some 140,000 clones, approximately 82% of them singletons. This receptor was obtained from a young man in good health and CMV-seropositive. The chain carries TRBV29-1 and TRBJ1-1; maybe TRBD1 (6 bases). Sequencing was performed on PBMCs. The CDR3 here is CSAQRGGKGTEAFF. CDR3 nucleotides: TGCAGCGCCCAGAGGGGGGGAAAGGGCACTGAAGCTTTCTTT.